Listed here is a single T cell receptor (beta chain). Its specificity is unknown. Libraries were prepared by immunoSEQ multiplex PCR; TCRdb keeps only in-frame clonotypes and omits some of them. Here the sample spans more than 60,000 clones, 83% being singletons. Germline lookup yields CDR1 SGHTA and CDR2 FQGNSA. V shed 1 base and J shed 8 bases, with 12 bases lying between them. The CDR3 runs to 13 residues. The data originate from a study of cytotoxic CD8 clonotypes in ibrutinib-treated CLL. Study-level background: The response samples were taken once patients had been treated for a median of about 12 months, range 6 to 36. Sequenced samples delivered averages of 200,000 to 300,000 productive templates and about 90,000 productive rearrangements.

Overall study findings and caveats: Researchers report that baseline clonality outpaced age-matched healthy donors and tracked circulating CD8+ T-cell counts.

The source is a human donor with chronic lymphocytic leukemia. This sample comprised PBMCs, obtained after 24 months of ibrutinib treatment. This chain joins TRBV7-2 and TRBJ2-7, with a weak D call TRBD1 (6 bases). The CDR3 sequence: CASSLGTRDKQYF. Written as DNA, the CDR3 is TGTGCCAGCAGCTTAGGTACCAGGGACAAGCAGTACTTC. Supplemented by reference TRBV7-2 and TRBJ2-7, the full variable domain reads GAGVSQSPSNKVTEKGKDVELRCDPISGHTALYWYRQSLGQGLEFLIYFQGNSAPDKSGLPSDRFSAERTGGSVSTLTIQRTQQEDSAVYLCASSLGTRDKQYFGPGTRLTVT.